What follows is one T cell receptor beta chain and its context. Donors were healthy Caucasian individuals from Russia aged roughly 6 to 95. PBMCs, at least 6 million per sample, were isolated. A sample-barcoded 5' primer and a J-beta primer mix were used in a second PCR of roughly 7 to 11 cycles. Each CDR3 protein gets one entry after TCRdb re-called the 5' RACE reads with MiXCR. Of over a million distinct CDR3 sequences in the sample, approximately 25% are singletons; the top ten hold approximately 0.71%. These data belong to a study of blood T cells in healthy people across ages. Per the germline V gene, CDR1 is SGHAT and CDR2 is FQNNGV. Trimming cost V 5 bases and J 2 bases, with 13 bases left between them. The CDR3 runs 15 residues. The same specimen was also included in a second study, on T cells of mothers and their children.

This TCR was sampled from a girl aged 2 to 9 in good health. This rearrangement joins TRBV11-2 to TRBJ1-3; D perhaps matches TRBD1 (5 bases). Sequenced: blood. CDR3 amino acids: CASSNQGRAGNTIYF. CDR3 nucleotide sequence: TGTGCCAGCAGCAATCAGGGCAGGGCTGGAAACACCATATATTTT.